The TCR beta chain under discussion was sequenced for a study of T cell clonality in common variable immunodeficiency. Method: immunoSEQ multiplex PCR; TCRdb's copy keeps in-frame clones and lacks some. Listed for the sample are about 26,000 clones, none seen a single time. Study-level findings and limits: Fewer deletions and N-nucleotide insertions were reportedly seen in common variable immunodeficiency TCR beta sequences.

This clone has at least ten counts. What it binds is unknown. The missing CDR3 end, 3 residues past where the read stops, is filled in from the germline J gene. The CDR3 loop spans 15 amino acids. From germline, CDR1 is SGHTA and CDR2 FQGTGA. V dropped 4 bases and J dropped 8 bases, with 18 bases sitting between them. The chain combines TRBV7-3 with TRBJ2-1; maybe TRBD2 (7 bases). The sample taken for sequencing was peripheral blood mononuclear cells. The TCR sequence derives from a human donor with common variable immunodeficiency. This chain's CDR3 is CASSSKGGGPYEQFF. The covered CDR3 bases are TGTGCCAGCAGCTCGAAAGGGGGAGGGCCGTATGAG.